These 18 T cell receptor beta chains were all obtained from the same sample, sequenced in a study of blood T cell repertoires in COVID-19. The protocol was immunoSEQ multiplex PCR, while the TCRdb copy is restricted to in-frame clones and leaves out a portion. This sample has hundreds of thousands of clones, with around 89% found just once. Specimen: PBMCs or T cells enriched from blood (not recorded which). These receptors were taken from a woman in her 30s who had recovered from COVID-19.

CDR3 DNA sequence: TGTGCCAGCAGCCGTATTGGGGCAGATGAAGCTTTCTTT. Amino acid sequence: CASSRIGADEAFF. The rearrangement joins TRBV14 to TRBJ1-1, with a possible D match to TRBD1 (5 bases). The CDR3 is made up of 13 amino acids. CDR1 is SGHDN, CDR2 FVKESK, per germline. The V and J ends lost 4 bases and 7 bases respectively, with 13 bases between them.

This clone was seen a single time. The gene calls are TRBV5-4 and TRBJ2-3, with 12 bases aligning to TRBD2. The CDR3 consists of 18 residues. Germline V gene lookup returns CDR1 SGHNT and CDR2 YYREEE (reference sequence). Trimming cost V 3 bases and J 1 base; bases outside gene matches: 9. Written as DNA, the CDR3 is TGTGCCAGCAGCTCCCCGAACCTAGCGGGAGGGCGCACAGATACGCAGTATTTT. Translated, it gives CASSSPNLAGGRTDTQYF.

In DNA, the CDR3 is TGTGCCAGCAGCCAAAGGACAGGGGGCTGGGAGACCCAGTACTTC. It codes for CASSQRTGGWETQYF. The chain joins TRBV14 to TRBJ2-5, with 11 bases identical to TRBD1. CDR1 is SGHDN, CDR2 FVKESK, per germline. The trim removed 2 bases at V and 5 bases at J, leaving 4 bases unmatched. The CDR3 totals 15 residues. Using reference TRBV14 and TRBJ2-5 for the parts outside the CDR3, the full variable domain is EAGVTQFPSHSVIEKGQTVTLRCDPISGHDNLYWYRRVMGKEIKFLLHFVKESKQDESGMPNNRFLAERTGGTYSTLKVQPAELEDSGVYFCASSQRTGGWETQYFGPGTRLLVL.

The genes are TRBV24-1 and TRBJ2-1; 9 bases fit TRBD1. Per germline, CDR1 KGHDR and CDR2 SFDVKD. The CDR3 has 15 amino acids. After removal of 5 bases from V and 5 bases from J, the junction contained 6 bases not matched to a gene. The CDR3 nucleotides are TGTGCCACCAGTGCTCCGGGACAGGGAAACAATGAGCAGTTCTTC. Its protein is CATSAPGQGNNEQFF.

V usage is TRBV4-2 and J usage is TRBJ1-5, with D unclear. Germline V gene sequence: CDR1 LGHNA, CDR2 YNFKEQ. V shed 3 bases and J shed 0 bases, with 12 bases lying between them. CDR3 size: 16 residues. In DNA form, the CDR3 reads TGTGCCAGCAGCCAGGATACAGTGTATAGCAATCAGCCCCAGCATTTT. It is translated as CASSQDTVYSNQPQHF.

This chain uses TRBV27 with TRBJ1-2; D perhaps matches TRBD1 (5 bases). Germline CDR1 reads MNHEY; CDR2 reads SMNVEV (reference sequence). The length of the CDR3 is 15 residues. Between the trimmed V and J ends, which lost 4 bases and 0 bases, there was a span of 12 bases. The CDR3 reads CASSSLGLPNYGYTF. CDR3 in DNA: TGTGCCAGCAGTTCCTTGGGGCTGCCTAACTATGGCTACACCTTC.

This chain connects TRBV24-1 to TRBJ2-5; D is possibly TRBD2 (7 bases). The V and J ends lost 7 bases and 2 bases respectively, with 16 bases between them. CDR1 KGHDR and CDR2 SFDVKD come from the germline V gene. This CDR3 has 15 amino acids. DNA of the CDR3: TGTGCCACCAGGGCCCGGGGGGCCGGACAAGAGACCCAGTACTTC. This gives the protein CATRARGAGQETQYF.

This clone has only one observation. The CDR3 region has the DNA TGTGCCAGCAGTTTATCGACAGGGGCTCGCCACAATGAGCAGTTCTTC. It translates to CASSLSTGARHNEQFF. The V gene is TRBV28, the J gene TRBJ2-1; TRBD1 matches at 8 bases. Per the germline V gene, CDR1 is MDHEN and CDR2 is SYDVKM. The CDR3 is 16 amino acids. The J segment lost 5 bases and the V segment lost 1 base, leaving 7 bases of the junction unmatched.

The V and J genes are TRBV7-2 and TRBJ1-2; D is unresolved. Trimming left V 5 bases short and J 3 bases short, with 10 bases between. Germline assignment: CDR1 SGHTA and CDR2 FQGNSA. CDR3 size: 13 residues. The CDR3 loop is CASSPRRYYGYTF. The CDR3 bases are TGTGCCAGCAGCCCCCGGAGATACTATGGCTACACCTTC. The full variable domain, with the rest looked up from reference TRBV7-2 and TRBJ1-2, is GAGVSQSPSNKVTEKGKDVELRCDPISGHTALYWYRQSLGQGLEFLIYFQGNSAPDKSGLPSDRFSAERTGGSVSTLTIQRTQQEDSAVYLCASSPRRYYGYTFGSGTRLTVV.

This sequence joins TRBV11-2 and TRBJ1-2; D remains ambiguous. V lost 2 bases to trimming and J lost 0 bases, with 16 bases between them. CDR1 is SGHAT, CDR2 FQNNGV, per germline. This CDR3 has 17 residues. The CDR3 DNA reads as TGTGCCAGCAGCTTATTATATAAACGGCTAGCTAACTATGGCTACACCTTC. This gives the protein CASSLLYKRLANYGYTF.

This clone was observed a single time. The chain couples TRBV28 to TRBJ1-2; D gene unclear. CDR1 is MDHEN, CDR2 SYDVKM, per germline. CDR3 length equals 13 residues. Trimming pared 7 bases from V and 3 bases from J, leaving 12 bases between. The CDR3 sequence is CASTLEGYYGYTF. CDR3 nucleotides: TGTGCCAGCACCCTGGAGGGTTACTATGGCTACACCTTC.

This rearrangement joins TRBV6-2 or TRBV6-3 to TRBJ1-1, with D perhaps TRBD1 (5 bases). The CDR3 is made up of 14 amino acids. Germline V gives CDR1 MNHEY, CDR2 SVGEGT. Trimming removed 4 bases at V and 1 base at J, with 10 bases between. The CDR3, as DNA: TGTGCCAGCAGTTTGGCAGGGCAGAACACTGAAGCTTTCTTT. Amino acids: CASSLAGQNTEAFF.

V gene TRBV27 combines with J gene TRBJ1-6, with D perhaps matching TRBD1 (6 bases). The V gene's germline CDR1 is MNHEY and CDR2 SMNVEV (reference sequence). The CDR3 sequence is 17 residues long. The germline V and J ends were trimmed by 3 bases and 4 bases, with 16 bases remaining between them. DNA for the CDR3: TGTGCCAGCAGTTTGACCGGGGGGCTCCTGTATAATTCACCCCTCCACTTT. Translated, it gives CASSLTGGLLYNSPLHF.

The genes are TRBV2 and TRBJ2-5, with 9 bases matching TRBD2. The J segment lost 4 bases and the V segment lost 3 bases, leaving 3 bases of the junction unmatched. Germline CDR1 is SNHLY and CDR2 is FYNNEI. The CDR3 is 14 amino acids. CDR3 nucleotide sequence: TGTGCCAGCAGTGAGGGTAGCGGGGGAGAGACCCAGTACTTC. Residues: CASSEGSGGETQYF. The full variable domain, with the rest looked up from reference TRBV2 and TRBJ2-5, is EPEVTQTPSHQVTQMGQEVILRCVPISNHLYFYWYRQILGQKVEFLVSFYNNEISEKSEIFDDQFSVERPDGSNFTLKIRSTKLEDSAMYFCASSEGSGGETQYFGPGTRLLVL.

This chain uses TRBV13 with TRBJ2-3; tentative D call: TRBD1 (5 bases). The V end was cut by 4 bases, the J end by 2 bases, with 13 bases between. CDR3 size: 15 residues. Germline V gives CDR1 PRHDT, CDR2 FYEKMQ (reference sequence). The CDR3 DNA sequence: TGTGCCAGCAGCTCCCGGACACGGGCCACAGATACGCAGTATTTT. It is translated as CASSSRTRATDTQYF.

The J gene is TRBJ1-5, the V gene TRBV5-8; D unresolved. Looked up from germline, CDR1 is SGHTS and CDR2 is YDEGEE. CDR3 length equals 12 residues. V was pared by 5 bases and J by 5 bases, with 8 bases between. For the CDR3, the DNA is TGTGCCAGCAGTGGTAGTTATCAGCCCCAGCATTTT. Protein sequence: CASSGSYQPQHF.

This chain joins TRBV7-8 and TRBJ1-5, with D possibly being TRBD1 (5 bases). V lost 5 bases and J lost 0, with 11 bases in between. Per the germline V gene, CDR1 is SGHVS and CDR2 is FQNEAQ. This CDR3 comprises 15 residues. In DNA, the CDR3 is TGTGCCAGCAGCCCCCGACAGCATAGCAATCAGCCCCAGCATTTT. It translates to CASSPRQHSNQPQHF.

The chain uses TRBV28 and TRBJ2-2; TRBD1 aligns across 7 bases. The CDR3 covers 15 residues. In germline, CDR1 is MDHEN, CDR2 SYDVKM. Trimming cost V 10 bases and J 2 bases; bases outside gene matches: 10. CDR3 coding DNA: TGTGCCACCAAACGACAGGGAACAAACACCGGGGAGCTGTTTTTT. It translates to CATKRQGTNTGELFF.